One and the same sample provided the 5 T cell receptor beta chains below, sequenced in a study of shared clonotypes between healthy human individuals. Assay: immunoSEQ multiplex PCR; the TCRdb copy retains only in-frame clones and omits some. The table lists about 1 million clones, under 80% of them singletons. Sample: memory CD4+ T cells sorted from blood. The sample's subset: CD45RA-negative fraction. The receptor set was obtained from a young man in good health.

The chain has TRBV19 and TRBJ1-3; D is unresolved. Germline CDR1 is LNHDA and CDR2 is SQIVND (reference sequence). The CDR3 spans 18 residues. The ends were cut back, 0 bases at V and 0 bases at J, with 15 bases in the middle. DNA of the CDR3: TGTGCCAGTAGTATAGACATCTCAAGAATAGACTCTGGAAACACCATATATTTT. This codes for CASSIDISRIDSGNTIYF. Full variable domain (remainder filled in from reference TRBV19 and TRBJ1-3): DGGITQSPKYLFRKEGQNVTLSCEQNLNHDAMYWYRQDPGQGLRLIYYSQIVNDFQKGDIAEGYSVSREKKESFPLTVTSAQKNPTAFYLCASSIDISRIDSGNTIYFGEGSWLTVV.

Points on this clone: This specimen includes other DNA sequences encoding the same CDR3. The chain uses TRBV5-1 and TRBJ1-5, with 7 bases fitting TRBD1. The germline gives CDR1 SGHRS, CDR2 YFSETQ. The CDR3 spans 14 residues. V shed 4 bases, J shed 1 base, and the junction held 2 bases outside the gene matches. As DNA, the CDR3 is TGCGCCAGCAGCCAGGGGGGAAGCAATCAGCCCCAGCATTTT. Protein sequence: CASSQGGSNQPQHF. The whole variable domain, filled in from reference TRBV5-1 and TRBJ1-5, reads KAGVTQTPRYLIKTRGQQVTLSCSPISGHRSVSWYQQTPGQGLQFLFEYFSETQRNKGNFPGRFSGRQFSNSRSEMNVSTLELGDSALYLCASSQGGSNQPQHFGDGTRLSIL.

The rearrangement joins TRBV5-5 to TRBJ1-1; no reliable D call. The CDR3 runs 12 residues. CDR1 is SGHKS and CDR2 is YYEKEE in the germline V gene (reference sequence). V was clipped by 7 bases and J by 1 base, with 8 bases between them. The CDR3 reads CASGVTNTEAFF. In nucleotides, the CDR3 is TGTGCCAGCGGGGTTACGAACACTGAAGCTTTCTTT.

This clone was detected only once. V and J are TRBV11-3 and TRBJ2-1; 8 positions agree with TRBD2. The CDR3 covers 16 residues. Looked up from germline, CDR1 is SGHNT and CDR2 is YENEEA. Trimming removed 1 base from V and 0 bases from J; junction bases left unmatched: 2. CDR3 region: CASSLGSGSSYNEQFF. In DNA form, the CDR3 reads TGTGCCAGCAGCTTAGGAAGCGGGAGCTCCTACAATGAGCAGTTCTTC.

Concerning this clone: Other nucleotide sequences from this sample produce the same CDR3. This rearrangement joins TRBV18 to TRBJ2-1; 9 bases are a match to TRBD1. Germline-derived CDR1 and CDR2 are KGHSH and LQKENI. The CDR3 is 14 residues long. Trimming at V came to 3 bases and at J to 7 bases, leaving 4 bases not matched to a gene. CDR3 in amino acids: CASSPGQGVNEQFF. The CDR3 nucleotides read TGTGCCAGCTCACCGGGACAGGGAGTTAATGAGCAGTTCTTC.